The 5 T cell receptor beta chains reported below all come from one sample, sequenced in a study of technical replicates of blood from several donors. Sequencing was performed with immunoSEQ multiplex PCR; in TCRdb, only in-frame clones are kept and a portion is missing. This table has tens of thousands of clones, about nine tenths appearing once. Sequenced: PBMCs. These receptors all stem from a human donor in good health. Some clones in this sample may be carry-over from other donors' samples.

This chain joins TRBV9 and TRBJ2-3; D unclear. The CDR3 sequence is 16 residues long. V was cut by 0 bases and J by 4 bases, with 15 bases left in between. Looked up from germline, CDR1 is SGDLS and CDR2 is YYNGEE. The CDR3 nucleotides read TGTGCCAGCAGCGTAGAGGCAGGCCCCCAGCCAGATACGCAGTATTTT. It translates to CASSVEAGPQPDTQYF. Full variable domain (missing parts from reference TRBV9 and TRBJ2-3): DSGVTQTPKHLITATGQRVTLRCSPRSGDLSVYWYQQSLDQGLQFLIQYYNGEERAKGNILERFSAQQFPDLHSELNLSSLELGDSALYFCASSVEAGPQPDTQYFGPGTRLTVL.

The CDR3 loop reads CASSIEAGYEQYF. The CDR3 DNA follows: TGTGCCAGTAGTATAGAGGCAGGCTACGAGCAGTACTTC. The chain carries TRBV19 and TRBJ2-7; D call uncertain. Trimming stripped 0 bases from V and 3 bases from J, with 6 bases between. The CDR3 extends over 13 amino acids. Germline V CDR1 and CDR2: LNHDA, SQIVND (reference sequence).

A remark on this clone: The same CDR3 can be traced to other DNA sequences in this sample. The chain links TRBV29-1 to TRBJ2-5, with 7 bases fitting TRBD2. The trim removed 4 bases at V and 0 bases at J, leaving 5 bases unmatched. CDR1 is SQVTM, CDR2 ANQGSEA, per germline. The CDR3 loop spans 14 amino acids. CDR3 DNA sequence: TGCAGCGTTGGGGGGACTAAGTACCAAGAGACCCAGTACTTC. Residues: CSVGGTKYQETQYF.

The CDR3 DNA follows: TGTGCCTGGAGTCCTGGACAGGCTAGCAATCAGCCCCAGCATTTT. Its translation: CAWSPGQASNQPQHF. The V gene is TRBV30, the J gene TRBJ1-5; TRBD1 matches 7 bases. With V trimmed by 2 bases and J by 0 bases, 4 bases remained unmatched. The CDR3 spans 15 residues. Germline V gene lookup returns CDR1 GTSNPN and CDR2 SVGIG (reference sequence).

The rearrangement joins TRBV10-3 to TRBJ2-1; TRBD2 matches 9 bases. The germline V gene encodes CDR1 ENHRY and CDR2 SYGVKD. CDR3 size: 13 residues. J lost 9 bases, V lost 10 bases, and 10 bases had no gene match. The CDR3 is CASQAGGGGEQFF. The CDR3 DNA sequence: TGTGCCAGCCAAGCGGGGGGCGGGGGTGAGCAGTTCTTC.